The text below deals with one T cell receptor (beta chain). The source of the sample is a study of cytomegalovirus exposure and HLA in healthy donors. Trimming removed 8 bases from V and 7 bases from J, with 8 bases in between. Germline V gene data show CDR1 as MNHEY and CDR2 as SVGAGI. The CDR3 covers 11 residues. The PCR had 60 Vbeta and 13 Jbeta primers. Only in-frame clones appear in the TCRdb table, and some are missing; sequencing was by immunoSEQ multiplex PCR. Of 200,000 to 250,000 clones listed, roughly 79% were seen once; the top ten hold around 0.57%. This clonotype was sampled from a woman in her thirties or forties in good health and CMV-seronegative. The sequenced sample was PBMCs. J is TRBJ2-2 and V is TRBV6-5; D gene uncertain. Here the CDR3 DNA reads TGTGCCAGCGATCCGGGCGGGGAGCTGTTTTTT. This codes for CASDPGGELFF.